This entry concerns a single TCR beta chain. Its antigen is as yet unknown. This sample stems from a study of monozygotic twins with inflammatory bowel disease. Overall study results and limits: Researchers were unable to tell different T cell subtypes apart.

Germline V gene lookup returns CDR1 DFQATT and CDR2 SNEGSKA (reference sequence). This CDR3 is built from 13 residues. Samples each yielded cDNA through eight separate reactions. Template switching appended UMIs that held a 6-nucleotide sample barcode. TCRdb reprocessed the 5' RACE reads and reports one entry per CDR3 protein, with no DNA. The sample yields about 200,000 distinct CDR3 sequences, of which the top ten take up roughly 8%. Whole blood without T cell sorting served as the source of isolated total RNA. This chain connects TRBV20-1 to TRBJ2-3; the TCRdb D gene call, TRBD1, has no DNA to confirm it. The sequence came from a human donor with ulcerative colitis or Crohn's disease, or a healthy co-twin of an affected twin (not recorded which). Sample: blood. The CDR3 sequence: CSAPRTSTDTQYF.